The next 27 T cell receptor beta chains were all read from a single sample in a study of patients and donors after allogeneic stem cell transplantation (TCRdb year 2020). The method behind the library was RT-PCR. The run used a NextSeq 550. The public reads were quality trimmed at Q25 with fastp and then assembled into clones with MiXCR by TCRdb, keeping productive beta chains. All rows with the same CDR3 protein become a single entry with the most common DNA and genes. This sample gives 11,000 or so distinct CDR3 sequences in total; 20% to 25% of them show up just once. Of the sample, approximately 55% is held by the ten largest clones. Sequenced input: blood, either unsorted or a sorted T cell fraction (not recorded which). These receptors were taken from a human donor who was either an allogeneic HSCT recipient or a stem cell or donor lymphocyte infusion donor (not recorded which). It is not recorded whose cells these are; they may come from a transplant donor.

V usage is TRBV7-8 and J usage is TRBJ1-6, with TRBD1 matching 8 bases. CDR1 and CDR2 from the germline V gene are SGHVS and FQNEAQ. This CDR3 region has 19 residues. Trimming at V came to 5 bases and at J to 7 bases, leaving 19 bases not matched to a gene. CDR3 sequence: CASSADRDLVRVQNSPLHF. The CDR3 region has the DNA TGTGCCAGCAGCGCGGACAGGGACCTCGTAAGGGTCCAAAATTCACCCCTCCACTTT.

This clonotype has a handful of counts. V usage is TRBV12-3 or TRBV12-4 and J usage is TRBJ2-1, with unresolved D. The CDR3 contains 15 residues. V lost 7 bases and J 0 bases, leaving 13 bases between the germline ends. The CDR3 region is CASNRRTSSYNEQFF. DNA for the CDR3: TGTGCCAGCAACAGACGGACGAGCTCCTACAATGAGCAGTTCTTC.

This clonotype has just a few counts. CDR3 amino acids: CASSYMDRSRSYEQYF. The CDR3 DNA sequence: TGCGCCAGCAGCTACATGGACAGATCTCGCTCCTACGAGCAGTACTTC. This chain joins TRBV5-1 and TRBJ2-7; a possible D gene is TRBD1 (6 bases). This CDR3 contains 16 residues. CDR1 SGHRS and CDR2 YFSETQ come from the germline V gene. V was trimmed by 3 bases and J by 0 bases, leaving 16 bases between them.

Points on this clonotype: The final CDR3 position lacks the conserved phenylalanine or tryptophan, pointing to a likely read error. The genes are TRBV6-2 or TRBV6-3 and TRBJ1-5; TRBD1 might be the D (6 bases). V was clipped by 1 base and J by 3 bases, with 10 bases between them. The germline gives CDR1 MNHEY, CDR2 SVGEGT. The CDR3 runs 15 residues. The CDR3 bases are TGTGCCAGCAGTTACTATGGGGGCACCAATCAGCCCCAGCATTTG. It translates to CASSYYGGTNQPQHL.

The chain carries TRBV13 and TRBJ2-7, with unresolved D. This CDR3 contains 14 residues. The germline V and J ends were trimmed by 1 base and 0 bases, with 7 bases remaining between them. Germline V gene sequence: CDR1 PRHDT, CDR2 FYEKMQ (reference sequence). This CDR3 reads CASSLAFSSYEQYF. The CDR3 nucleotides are TGTGCCAGCAGCTTAGCCTTCAGCTCCTACGAGCAGTACTTC. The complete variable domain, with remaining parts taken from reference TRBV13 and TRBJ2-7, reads AAGVIQSPRHLIKEKRETATLKCYPIPRHDTVYWYQQGPGQDPQFLISFYEKMQSDKGSIPDRFSAQQFSDYHSELNMSSLELGDSALYFCASSLAFSSYEQYFGPGTRLTVT.

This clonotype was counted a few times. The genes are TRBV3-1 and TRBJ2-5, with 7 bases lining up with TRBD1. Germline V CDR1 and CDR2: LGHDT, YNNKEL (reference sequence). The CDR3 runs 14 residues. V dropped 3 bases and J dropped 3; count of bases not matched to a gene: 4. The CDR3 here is CASSHLGTEETQYF. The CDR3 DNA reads TGTGCCAGCAGCCACCTCGGGACAGAAGAGACCCAGTACTTC.

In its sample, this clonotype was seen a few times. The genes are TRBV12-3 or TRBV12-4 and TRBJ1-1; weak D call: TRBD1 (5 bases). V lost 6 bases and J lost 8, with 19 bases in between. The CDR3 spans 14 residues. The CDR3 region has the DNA TGTGCCAGCAGCGAGTGGGGGGGAGGATTGGAAGCTTTCTTT. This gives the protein CASSEWGGGLEAFF.

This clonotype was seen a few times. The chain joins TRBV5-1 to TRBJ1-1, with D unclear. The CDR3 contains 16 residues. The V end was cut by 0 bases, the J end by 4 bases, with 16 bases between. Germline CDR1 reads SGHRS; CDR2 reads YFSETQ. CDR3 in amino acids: CASSLDLKISSTEAFF. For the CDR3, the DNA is TGCGCCAGCAGCTTGGATCTTAAGATTTCGTCCACTGAAGCTTTCTTT. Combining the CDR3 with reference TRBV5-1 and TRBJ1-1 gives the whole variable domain KAGVTQTPRYLIKTRGQQVTLSCSPISGHRSVSWYQQTPGQGLQFLFEYFSETQRNKGNFPGRFSGRQFSNSRSEMNVSTLELGDSALYLCASSLDLKISSTEAFFGQGTRLTVV.

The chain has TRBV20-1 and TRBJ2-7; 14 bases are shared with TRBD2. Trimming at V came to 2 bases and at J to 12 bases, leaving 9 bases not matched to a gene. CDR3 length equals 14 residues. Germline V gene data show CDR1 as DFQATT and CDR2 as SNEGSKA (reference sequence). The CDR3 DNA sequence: TGCAGTGCTAGATCGAGACTAGCGGGAGGGCCGCCGTACTTC. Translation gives CSARSRLAGGPPYF.

The CDR3 protein is CASSQEGTGTNSPLHF. The DNA for the CDR3 is TGCGCCAGCAGCCAAGAGGGGACAGGGACTAATTCACCCCTCCACTTT. The chain combines TRBV4-3 with TRBJ1-6; 9 positions agree with TRBD1. The V segment lost 0 bases and the J segment 6 bases; nucleotides outside the gene matches: 3. Germline loops: CDR1 LGHNA, CDR2 YSLEER. CDR3 length equals 16 residues.

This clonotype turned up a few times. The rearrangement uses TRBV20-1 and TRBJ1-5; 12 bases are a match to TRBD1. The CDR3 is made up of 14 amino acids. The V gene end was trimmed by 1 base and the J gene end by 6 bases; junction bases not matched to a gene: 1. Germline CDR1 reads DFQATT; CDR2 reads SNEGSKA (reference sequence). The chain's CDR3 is CSARVGQGAQPQHF. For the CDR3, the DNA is TGCAGTGCTAGAGTGGGACAGGGGGCTCAGCCCCAGCATTTT.

CDR3 protein: CAISEYLGLGPLQETQYF. CDR3 bases: TGTGCCATCAGTGAGTACCTCGGACTAGGTCCCCTTCAAGAGACCCAGTACTTC. The chain has TRBV10-3 and TRBJ2-5, with 7 bases lining up with TRBD2. The J segment lost 2 bases and the V segment lost 1 base, leaving 13 bases of the junction unmatched. The CDR3 extends over 18 amino acids. Looked up from germline, CDR1 is ENHRY and CDR2 is SYGVKD.

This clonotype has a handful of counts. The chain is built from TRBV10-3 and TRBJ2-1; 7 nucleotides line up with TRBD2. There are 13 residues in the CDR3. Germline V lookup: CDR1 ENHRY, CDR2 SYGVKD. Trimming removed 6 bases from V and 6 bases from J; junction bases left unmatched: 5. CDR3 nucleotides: TGTGCCATCAGGGCGGGAGCCCCCAATGAGCAGTTCTTC. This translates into CAIRAGAPNEQFF.

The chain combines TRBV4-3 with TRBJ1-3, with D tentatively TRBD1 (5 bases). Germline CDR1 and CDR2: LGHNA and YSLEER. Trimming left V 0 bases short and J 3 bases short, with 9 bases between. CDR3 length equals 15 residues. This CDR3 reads CASSQDIGDGNTIYF. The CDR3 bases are TGCGCCAGCAGCCAAGATATAGGGGATGGAAACACCATATATTTT.

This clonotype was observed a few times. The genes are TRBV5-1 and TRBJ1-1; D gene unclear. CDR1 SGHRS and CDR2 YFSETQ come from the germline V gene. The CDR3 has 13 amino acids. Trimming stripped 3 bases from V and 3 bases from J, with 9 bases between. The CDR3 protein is CASSSGVHTEAFF. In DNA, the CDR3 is TGCGCCAGCAGCTCCGGGGTCCACACTGAAGCTTTCTTT. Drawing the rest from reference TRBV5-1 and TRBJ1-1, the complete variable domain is KAGVTQTPRYLIKTRGQQVTLSCSPISGHRSVSWYQQTPGQGLQFLFEYFSETQRNKGNFPGRFSGRQFSNSRSEMNVSTLELGDSALYLCASSSGVHTEAFFGQGTRLTVV.

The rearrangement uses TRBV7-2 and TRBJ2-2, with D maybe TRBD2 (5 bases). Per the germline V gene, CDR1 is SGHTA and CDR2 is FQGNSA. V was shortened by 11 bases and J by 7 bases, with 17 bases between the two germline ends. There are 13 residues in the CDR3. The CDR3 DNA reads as TGTGCCGCCAAACTTATACGGGGCGGGGAGCTGTTTTTT. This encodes CAAKLIRGGELFF.

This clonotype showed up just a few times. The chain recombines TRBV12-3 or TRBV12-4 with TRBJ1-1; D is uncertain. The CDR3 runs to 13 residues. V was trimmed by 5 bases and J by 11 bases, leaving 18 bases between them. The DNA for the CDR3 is TGTGCCAGCAGTCCAAGCCAGCTCGGGCCGGCTTTCTTT. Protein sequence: CASSPSQLGPAFF.

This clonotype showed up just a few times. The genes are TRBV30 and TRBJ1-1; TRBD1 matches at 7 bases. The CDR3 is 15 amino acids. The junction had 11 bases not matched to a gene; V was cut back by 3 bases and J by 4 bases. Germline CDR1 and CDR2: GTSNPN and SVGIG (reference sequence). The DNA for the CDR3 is TGTGCCTGGAGAGCCCCAGGGGGATGGGGCACTGAAGCTTTCTTT. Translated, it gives CAWRAPGGWGTEAFF.

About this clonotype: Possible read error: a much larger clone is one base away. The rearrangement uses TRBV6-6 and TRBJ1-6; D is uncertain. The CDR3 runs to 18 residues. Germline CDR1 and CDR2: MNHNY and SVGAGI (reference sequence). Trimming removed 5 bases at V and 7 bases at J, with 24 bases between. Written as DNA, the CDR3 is TGTGCCAGCAGTCACCTCCTCGAAAGCAGTAGGGCCAATTCACCCCTCCACTTT. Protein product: CASSHLLESSRANSPLHF.

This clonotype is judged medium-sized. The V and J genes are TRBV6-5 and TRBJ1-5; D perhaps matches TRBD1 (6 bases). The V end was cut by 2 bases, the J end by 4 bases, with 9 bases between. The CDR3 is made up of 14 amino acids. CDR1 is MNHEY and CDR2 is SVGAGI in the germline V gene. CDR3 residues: CASSYGQGNQPQHF. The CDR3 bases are TGTGCCAGCAGTTACGGTCAGGGGAATCAGCCCCAGCATTTT.

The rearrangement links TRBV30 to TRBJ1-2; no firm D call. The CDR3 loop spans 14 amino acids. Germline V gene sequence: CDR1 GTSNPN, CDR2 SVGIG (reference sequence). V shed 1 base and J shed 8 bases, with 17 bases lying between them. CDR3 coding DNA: TGTGCCTGGAGTGCAGGTGCCCTATTAGGAGGCTACACCTTC. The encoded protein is CAWSAGALLGGYTF.

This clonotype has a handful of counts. The CDR3 sequence: CASSVVQGGDTQYF. CDR3 bases: TGTGCCAGCAGCGTAGTGCAGGGGGGAGATACGCAGTATTTT. The chain recombines TRBV9 with TRBJ2-3; tentative D call: TRBD1 (7 bases). With 0 bases removed from V and 5 bases from J, the gap between germline ends came to 10 bases. Germline values: CDR1 SGDLS, CDR2 YYNGEE. The CDR3 consists of 14 residues. Drawing the rest from reference TRBV9 and TRBJ2-3, the complete variable domain is DSGVTQTPKHLITATGQRVTLRCSPRSGDLSVYWYQQSLDQGLQFLIQYYNGEERAKGNILERFSAQQFPDLHSELNLSSLELGDSALYFCASSVVQGGDTQYFGPGTRLTVL.

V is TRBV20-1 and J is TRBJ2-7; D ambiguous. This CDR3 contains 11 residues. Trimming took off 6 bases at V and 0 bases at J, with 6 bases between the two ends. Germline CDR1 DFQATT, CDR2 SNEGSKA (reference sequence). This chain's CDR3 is CSASDSYEQYF. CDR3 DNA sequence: TGCAGTGCCTCGGACTCCTACGAGCAGTACTTC.

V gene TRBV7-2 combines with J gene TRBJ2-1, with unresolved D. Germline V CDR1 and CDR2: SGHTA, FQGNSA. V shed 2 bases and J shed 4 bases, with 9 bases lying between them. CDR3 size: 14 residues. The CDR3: CASSLIWVYNEQFF. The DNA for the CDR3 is TGTGCCAGCAGCTTAATCTGGGTTTACAATGAGCAGTTCTTC.

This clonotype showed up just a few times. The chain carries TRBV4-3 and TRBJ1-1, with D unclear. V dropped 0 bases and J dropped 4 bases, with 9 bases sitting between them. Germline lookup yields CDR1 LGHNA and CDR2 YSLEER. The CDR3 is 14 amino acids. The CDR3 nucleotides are TGCGCCAGCAGCCAAGATCATTACAGCACTGAAGCTTTCTTT. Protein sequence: CASSQDHYSTEAFF.

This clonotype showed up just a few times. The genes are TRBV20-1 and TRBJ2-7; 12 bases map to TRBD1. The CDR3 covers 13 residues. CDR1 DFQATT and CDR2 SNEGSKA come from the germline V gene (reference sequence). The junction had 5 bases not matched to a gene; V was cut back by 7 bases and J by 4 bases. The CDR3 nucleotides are TGCAGTGTTTGGGGACAGGGGGCTTACGAGCAGTACTTC. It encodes CSVWGQGAYEQYF.

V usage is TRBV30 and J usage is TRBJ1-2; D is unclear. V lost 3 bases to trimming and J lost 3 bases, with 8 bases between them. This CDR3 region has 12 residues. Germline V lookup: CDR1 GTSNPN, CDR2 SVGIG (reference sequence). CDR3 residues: CAWRGRDYGYTF. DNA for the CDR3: TGTGCCTGGAGGGGAAGAGACTATGGCTACACCTTC.